A single sample gave rise to the 16 T cell receptor beta chains below, sequenced in a study of blood T cell repertoires in COVID-19. Libraries were prepared by immunoSEQ multiplex PCR; TCRdb keeps only in-frame clonotypes and omits some of them. The data contain some 150,000 clones, approximately 80% of them seen just once; the ten biggest clones take up 1.6%. The specimen was PBMCs or T cells enriched from blood (not recorded which). Source of these receptors: a woman younger than 30 who had been exposed to COVID-19.

The chain recombines TRBV5-1 with TRBJ2-3; D might be TRBD2 (5 bases). Trimming removed 0 bases at V and 3 bases at J, with 8 bases between. Germline-derived CDR1 and CDR2 are SGHRS and YFSETQ. The CDR3 sequence is 14 residues long. The CDR3 loop is CASSLGGITDTQYF. DNA for the CDR3: TGCGCCAGCAGCTTGGGAGGGATAACAGATACGCAGTATTTT.

This CDR3 is CASSQDGLAGVAYNEQFF. CDR3 in DNA: TGCGCCAGCAGCCAAGACGGCTTAGCGGGAGTGGCCTACAATGAGCAGTTCTTC. The rearrangement uses TRBV4-1 and TRBJ2-1; TRBD2 matches 9 bases. CDR1 and CDR2 (germline): MGHRA, YSYEKL. Losses at the gene ends were 0 bases for V and 2 bases for J; bases not matched to a gene: 8. This CDR3 spans 18 amino acids.

The chain combines TRBV12-1 with TRBJ2-1; the table's D gene call, TRBD2, was not cross checked with the DNA. TRBV12-1 is labeled a pseudogene. The CDR3 spans 18 residues. CDR3 nucleotide sequence: TGTGCCAGCAGCCCGGGACTAGCGGTTCCTAACTCCTACAATGAGCAGTTCTTC. It codes for CASSPGLAVPNSYNEQFF.

V gene TRBV7-3 combines with J gene TRBJ1-1; D perhaps matches TRBD1 (5 bases). V shed 5 bases and J shed 10 bases, with 35 bases lying between them. CDR1 is SGHTA, CDR2 FQGTGA, per germline. CDR3 length: 19 residues. The DNA for the CDR3 is TGTGCCAGCAGCCCTAAAGGGTGGAGCGGGGGAGGTAATTTGTTTGGAGCTTTCTTT. The encoded protein is CASSPKGWSGGGNLFGAFF.

On this clone itself: This sample includes further DNA sequences coding for the same CDR3. V is TRBV5-1 and J is TRBJ1-1; possibly TRBD1 for D (6 bases). V was trimmed by 0 bases and J by 1 base, leaving 7 bases between them. The CDR3 has 14 amino acids. The germline gives CDR1 SGHRS, CDR2 YFSETQ. The CDR3 is CASSLGQENTEAFF. For the CDR3, the DNA is TGCGCCAGCAGCTTGGGACAGGAGAACACTGAAGCTTTCTTT. Drawing the rest from reference TRBV5-1 and TRBJ1-1, the complete variable domain is KAGVTQTPRYLIKTRGQQVTLSCSPISGHRSVSWYQQTPGQGLQFLFEYFSETQRNKGNFPGRFSGRQFSNSRSEMNVSTLELGDSALYLCASSLGQENTEAFFGQGTRLTVV.

This rearrangement joins TRBV3-1 (or the pseudogene TRBV3-2) to TRBJ2-1; 8 nucleotides match TRBD2. V lost 2 bases to trimming and J lost 3 bases; unmatched junction nucleotides: 0. Germline values: CDR1 LGHDT, CDR2 YNNKEL (reference sequence). The length of the CDR3 is 14 residues. CDR3 sequence: CASSQTSGYNEQFF. The CDR3 DNA sequence: TGTGCCAGCAGCCAAACTAGCGGCTACAATGAGCAGTTCTTC.

This rearrangement joins TRBV27 to TRBJ1-1; the match to TRBD1 covers 7 bases. The CDR3 consists of 14 residues. CDR1 MNHEY and CDR2 SMNVEV come from the germline V gene (reference sequence). The ends lost 4 bases at V and 2 bases at J; junction bases unmatched: 4. CDR3 sequence: CASSYGQVNTEAFF. Written as DNA, the CDR3 is TGTGCCAGCAGTTACGGACAGGTTAACACTGAAGCTTTCTTT.

V gene TRBV28 combines with J gene TRBJ1-5; D unclear. The ends were cut back, 6 bases at V and 3 bases at J, with 6 bases in the middle. The germline gives CDR1 MDHEN, CDR2 SYDVKM. CDR3 size: 12 residues. CDR3 DNA sequence: TGTGCCAGCAGGGAGGACAATCAGCCCCAGCATTTT. Protein: CASREDNQPQHF.

V and J are TRBV11-2 and TRBJ2-3; the match to TRBD2 covers 10 bases. The junction had 5 bases not matched to a gene; V was cut back by 8 bases and J by 3 bases. CDR1 is SGHAT and CDR2 is FQNNGV in the germline V gene. The CDR3 length is 14 residues. CDR3 loop: CASGSSGRTDTQYF. CDR3 coding DNA: TGTGCCAGCGGTTCTAGCGGGAGAACAGATACGCAGTATTTT.

The J gene is TRBJ1-5, the V gene TRBV20-1; 7 nucleotides agree with TRBD1. CDR1 is DFQATT and CDR2 is SNEGSKA in the germline V gene (reference sequence). V lost 6 bases to trimming and J lost 7 bases; unmatched junction nucleotides: 3. This CDR3 is built from 11 residues. The CDR3 protein is CSARQGQPQHF. CDR3 DNA: TGCAGTGCACGACAGGGCCAGCCCCAGCATTTT.

This chain links TRBV5-4 with TRBJ1-2, with TRBD1 identical over 7 bases. There are 14 residues in the CDR3. V was clipped by 4 bases and J by 5 bases; unmatched bases: 8. Germline CDR1 reads SGHNT; CDR2 reads YYREEE (reference sequence). CDR3 loop: CASSKTGVSYGYTF. The CDR3 DNA reads TGTGCCAGCAGCAAAACAGGGGTTAGTTATGGCTACACCTTC.

In its sample, this clone was seen once. The rearrangement joins TRBV4-1 to TRBJ1-2; D may be TRBD1 (5 bases). The length of the CDR3 is 15 residues. The ends were cut back, 2 bases at V and 1 base at J, with 11 bases in the middle. Germline CDR1 MGHRA, CDR2 YSYEKL. The CDR3 here is CASSQPGLLNYGYTF. CDR3 nucleotide sequence: TGCGCCAGCAGCCAACCGGGACTGCTTAACTATGGCTACACCTTC.

The V and J genes are TRBV12-3 or TRBV12-4 and TRBJ1-4; D is ambiguous. V dropped 3 bases and J dropped 4 bases, with 6 bases sitting between them. There are 13 residues in the CDR3. Written as DNA, the CDR3 is TGTGCCAGCAGTTTCGTCCGTAATGAAAAACTGTTTTTT. As protein: CASSFVRNEKLFF.

The chain combines TRBV24-1 with TRBJ1-2, with D possibly being TRBD1 (6 bases). V was clipped by 4 bases and J by 4 bases, with 15 bases between them. This CDR3 is built from 15 residues. Germline CDR1 KGHDR, CDR2 SFDVKD. The CDR3 protein is CATSDRTGSLYGYTF. CDR3 bases: TGTGCCACCAGTGACCGTACAGGGAGCCTCTATGGCTACACCTTC.

The CDR3 DNA reads as TGTGCCAGCTCACCACCATCAGGGGCAGAGACCCAGTACTTC. Translation: CASSPPSGAETQYF. The genes are TRBV18 and TRBJ2-5, with D perhaps matching TRBD1 (6 bases). Germline CDR1 and CDR2: KGHSH and LQKENI. The V and J ends lost 0 bases and 4 bases respectively, with 9 bases between them. The CDR3 covers 14 residues.

This clone appeared many times. The chain employs TRBV29-1 and TRBJ2-1, with 9 bases lining up with TRBD2. The V gene's germline CDR1 is SQVTM and CDR2 ANQGSEA. There are 13 residues in the CDR3. Here the CDR3 DNA reads TGCAGTCTAGAGGGGCGGGAGGGGGATGAGCAGTTCTTC. It is translated as CSLEGREGDEQFF.